The source of this T cell receptor beta chain is a study of T cells in localized non-small cell lung cancer. General study findings and limits: It remains possible that heterogeneity exists, since only one tumor region was sequenced.

TCRdb keeps only in-frame clones here, not all; method: immunoSEQ multiplex PCR. The table has about a thousand clones, about a fifth seen once. This clone was seen a few times. The antigen is undetermined. CDR3 size: 17 residues. The V gene's germline CDR1 is MNHGY and CDR2 SAAAGT. The germline V and J ends were trimmed by 2 bases and 8 bases, with 22 bases remaining between them. This clonotype originated in a female donor over 55 with stage II squamous cell lung carcinoma. The source material was normal lung tissue next to the tumor, sampled before any cancer treatment. The chain uses TRBV6-8 and TRBJ2-1; D remains unclear. The DNA for the CDR3 is TGTGCCAGCAGTTACGGGCGCTCAAGGGAATCAGCGCATGAGCAGTTCTTC. Translation: CASSYGRSRESAHEQFF.